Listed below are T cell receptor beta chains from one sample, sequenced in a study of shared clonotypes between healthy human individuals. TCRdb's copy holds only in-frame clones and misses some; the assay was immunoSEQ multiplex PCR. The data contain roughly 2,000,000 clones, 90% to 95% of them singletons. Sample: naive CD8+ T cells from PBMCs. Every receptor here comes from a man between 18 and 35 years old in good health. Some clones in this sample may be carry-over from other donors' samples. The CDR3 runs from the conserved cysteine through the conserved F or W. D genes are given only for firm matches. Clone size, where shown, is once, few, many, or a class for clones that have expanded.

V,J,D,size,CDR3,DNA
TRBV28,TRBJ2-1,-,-,CASSSTRAVYNEQFF,TGTGCCAGCAGTTCAACCCGGGCGGTTTACAATGAGCAGTTCTTC
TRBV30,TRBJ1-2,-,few,CAWSLFGDGYTF,TGTGCCTGGAGTTTATTCGGGGATGGCTACACCTTC
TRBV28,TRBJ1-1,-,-,CASSTVMVGGTEAFF,TGTGCCAGCAGTACCGTCATGGTGGGTGGCACTGAAGCTTTCTTT
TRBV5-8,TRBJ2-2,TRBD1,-,CASRTGVAGELFF,TGTGCCAGCAGGACAGGGGTGGCCGGGGAGCTGTTTTTT
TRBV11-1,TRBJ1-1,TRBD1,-,CASSPTGGTEAFF,TGTGCCAGCAGCCCAACAGGGGGAACTGAAGCTTTCTTT
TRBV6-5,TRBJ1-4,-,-,CASSYSREGRGKLFF,TGTGCCAGCAGTTACTCACGCGAGGGGAGGGGAAAACTGTTTTTT
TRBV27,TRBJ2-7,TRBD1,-,CASSLSGQGFHEQYF,TGTGCCAGCAGTTTATCGGGACAGGGGTTCCACGAGCAGTACTTC
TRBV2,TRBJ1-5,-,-,CASSERGFNQPQHF,TGTGCCAGCAGTGAACGGGGATTCAATCAGCCCCAGCATTTT
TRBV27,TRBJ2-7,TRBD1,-,CASGLRTGAFGGEQYF,TGTGCCAGCGGTTTAAGGACAGGGGCTTTTGGGGGCGAGCAGTACTTC
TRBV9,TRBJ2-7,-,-,CASSVNPQGPPTVEQYF,TGTGCCAGCAGCGTAAACCCTCAGGGGCCGCCTACGGTCGAGCAGTACTTC
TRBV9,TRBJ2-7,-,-,CASSVNGATYEQYF,TGTGCCAGCAGCGTAAACGGGGCCACCTACGAGCAGTACTTC
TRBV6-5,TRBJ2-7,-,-,CASSYGRGVTYEQYF,TGTGCCAGCAGCTATGGGAGGGGGGTTACCTACGAGCAGTACTTC
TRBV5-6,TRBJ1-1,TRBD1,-,CASSHGTGGSEAFF,TGTGCCAGCAGCCATGGGACAGGGGGCTCTGAAGCTTTCTTT
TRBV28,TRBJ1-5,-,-,CASSLGAPNQPQHF,TGTGCCAGCAGCCTAGGGGCACCAAATCAGCCCCAGCATTTT
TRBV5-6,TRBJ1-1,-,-,CASSPGHTEAFF,TGTGCCAGCAGCCCCGGCCACACTGAAGCTTTCTTT
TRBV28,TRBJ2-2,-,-,CASSLHGGANTGELFF,TGTGCCAGCAGTTTACACGGGGGCGCGAACACCGGGGAGCTGTTTTTT
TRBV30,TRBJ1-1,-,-,CAWGNTEAFF,TGTGCCTGGGGGAACACTGAAGCTTTCTTT
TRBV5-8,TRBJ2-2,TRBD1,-,CASSSRLGGKNTGELFF,TGTGCCAGCAGCTCCCGATTAGGGGGCAAGAACACCGGGGAGCTGTTTTTT
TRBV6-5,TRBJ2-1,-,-,CASSFTDTAYNEQFF,TGTGCCAGCAGTTTCACCGACACTGCCTACAATGAGCAGTTCTTC
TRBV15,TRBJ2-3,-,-,CATSSSPADTQYF,TGTGCCACCAGCAGCAGCCCAGCAGATACGCAGTATTTT
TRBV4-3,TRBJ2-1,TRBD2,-,CASSQETSVYNEQFF,TGCGCCAGCAGCCAAGAGACTAGCGTATACAATGAGCAGTTCTTC
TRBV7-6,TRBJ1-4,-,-,CASRFSEKLFF,TGTGCCAGCAGGTTCAGTGAAAAACTGTTTTTT
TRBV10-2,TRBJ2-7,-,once,CASSEYEQYF,TGCGCCAGCAGTGAGTACGAGCAGTACTTC
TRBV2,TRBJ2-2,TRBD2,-,CASSLQRGVAGVPGELFF,TGTGCCAGCAGTCTGCAGCGGGGGGTAGCGGGAGTACCCGGGGAGCTGTTTTTT
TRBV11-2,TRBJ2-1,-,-,CASSSVRIGQHNEQFF,TGTGCCAGCAGCTCTGTTAGAATTGGACAGCACAATGAGCAGTTCTTC
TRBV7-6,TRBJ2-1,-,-,CASSTTPTRSYNEQFF,TGTGCCAGCAGCACCACCCCGACTAGGTCCTACAATGAGCAGTTCTTC
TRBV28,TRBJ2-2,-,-,CASSFLNTGELFF,TGTGCCAGCAGTTTCCTGAACACCGGGGAGCTGTTTTTT
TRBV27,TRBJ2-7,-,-,CASSLKLSGAYEQYF,TGTGCCAGCAGTTTAAAGTTATCAGGGGCCTACGAGCAGTACTTC
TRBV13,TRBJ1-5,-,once,CASSLGTPNQPQHF,TGTGCCAGCAGCTTAGGCACACCCAATCAGCCCCAGCATTTT
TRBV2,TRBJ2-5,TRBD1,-,CASTWLGQGGQETQYF,TGTGCCAGCACGTGGTTGGGACAGGGAGGGCAAGAGACCCAGTACTTC
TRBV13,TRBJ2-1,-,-,CASSLDRGRPTSEFF,TGTGCCAGCAGCTTGGACCGGGGGCGCCCGACTAGTGAGTTCTTC
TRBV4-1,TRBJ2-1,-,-,CASTLEGLGNEQFF,TGCGCCAGCACCTTAGAGGGGTTGGGCAATGAGCAGTTCTTC